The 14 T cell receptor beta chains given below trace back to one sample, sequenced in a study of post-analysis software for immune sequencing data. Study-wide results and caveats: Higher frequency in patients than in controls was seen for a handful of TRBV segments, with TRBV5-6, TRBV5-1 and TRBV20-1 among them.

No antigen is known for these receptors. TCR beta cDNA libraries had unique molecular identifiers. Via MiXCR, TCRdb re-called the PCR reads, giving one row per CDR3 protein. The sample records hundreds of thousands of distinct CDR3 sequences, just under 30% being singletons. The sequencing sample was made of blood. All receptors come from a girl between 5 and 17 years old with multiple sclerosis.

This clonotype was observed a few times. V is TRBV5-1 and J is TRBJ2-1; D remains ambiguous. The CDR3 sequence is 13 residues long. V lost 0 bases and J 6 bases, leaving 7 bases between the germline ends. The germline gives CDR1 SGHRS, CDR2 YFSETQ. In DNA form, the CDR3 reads TGCGCCAGCAGCTTGGGTGGGGTCAATGAGCAGTTCTTC. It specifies CASSLGGVNEQFF. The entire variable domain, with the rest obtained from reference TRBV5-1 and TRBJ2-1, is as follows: KAGVTQTPRYLIKTRGQQVTLSCSPISGHRSVSWYQQTPGQGLQFLFEYFSETQRNKGNFPGRFSGRQFSNSRSEMNVSTLELGDSALYLCASSLGGVNEQFFGPGTRLTVL.

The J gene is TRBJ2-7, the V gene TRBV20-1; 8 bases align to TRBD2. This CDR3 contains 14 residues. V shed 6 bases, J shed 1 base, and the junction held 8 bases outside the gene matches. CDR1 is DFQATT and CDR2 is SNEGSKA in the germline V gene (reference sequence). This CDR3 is CSAYVAGGSYEQYF. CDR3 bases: TGCAGTGCATACGTGGCGGGGGGTTCCTACGAGCAGTACTTC.

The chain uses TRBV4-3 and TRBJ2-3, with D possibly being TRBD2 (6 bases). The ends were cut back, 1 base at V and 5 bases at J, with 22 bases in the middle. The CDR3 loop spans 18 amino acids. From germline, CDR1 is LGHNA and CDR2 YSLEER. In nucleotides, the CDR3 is TGCGCCAGCAGCCAAGGTCTCGACGTAGGCGGGGCGGGAGATACGCAGTATTTT. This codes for CASSQGLDVGGAGDTQYF.

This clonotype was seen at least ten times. The DNA for the CDR3 is TGTGCCAGCTCAACCCCAAGTCGTACAGGGCCGGGTGGTGAGACCCAGTACTTC. This gives the protein CASSTPSRTGPGGETQYF. The rearrangement uses TRBV18 and TRBJ2-5; D perhaps matches TRBD1 (6 bases). The germline CDR1 and CDR2 sequences are KGHSH and LQKENI. This CDR3 contains 18 residues. The ends were cut back, 5 bases at V and 5 bases at J, with 27 bases in the middle.

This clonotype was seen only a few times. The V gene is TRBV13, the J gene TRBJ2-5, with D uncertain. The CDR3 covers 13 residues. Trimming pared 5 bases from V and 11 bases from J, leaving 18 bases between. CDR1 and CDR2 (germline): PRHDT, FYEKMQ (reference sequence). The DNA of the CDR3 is TGTGCCAGCAGCACCCGGCCCCCTGGCCGGCAGTACTTC. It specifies CASSTRPPGRQYF.

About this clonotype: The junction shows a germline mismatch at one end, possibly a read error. The CDR3 loop is CSAPPYGPEAQYF. The DNA for the CDR3 is TGCAGTGCTCCACCCTACGGCCCAGAGGCCCAGTACTTC. This chain uses TRBV20-1 with TRBJ2-5; the D is unclear. Germline CDR1 and CDR2: DFQATT and SNEGSKA (reference sequence). The CDR3 sequence is 13 residues long.

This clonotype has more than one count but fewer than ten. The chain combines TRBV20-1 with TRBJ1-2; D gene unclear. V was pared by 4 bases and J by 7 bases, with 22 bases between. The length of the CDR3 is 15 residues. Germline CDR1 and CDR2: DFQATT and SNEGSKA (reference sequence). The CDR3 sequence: CSATKAGWELSGYTF. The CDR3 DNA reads TGCAGTGCTACCAAGGCCGGATGGGAGCTGAGTGGCTACACCTTC.

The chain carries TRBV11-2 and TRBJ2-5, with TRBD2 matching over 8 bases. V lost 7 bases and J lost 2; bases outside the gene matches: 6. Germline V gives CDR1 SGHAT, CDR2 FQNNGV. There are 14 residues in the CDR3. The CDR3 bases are TGTGCCAGCAATCCGGGACTAGATCAAGAGACCCAGTACTTC. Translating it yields CASNPGLDQETQYF. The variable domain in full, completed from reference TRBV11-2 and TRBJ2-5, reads EAGVAQSPRYKIIEKRQSVAFWCNPISGHATLYWYQQILGQGPKLLIQFQNNGVVDDSQLPKDRFSAERLKGVDSTLKIQPAKLEDSAVYLCASNPGLDQETQYFGPGTRLLVL.

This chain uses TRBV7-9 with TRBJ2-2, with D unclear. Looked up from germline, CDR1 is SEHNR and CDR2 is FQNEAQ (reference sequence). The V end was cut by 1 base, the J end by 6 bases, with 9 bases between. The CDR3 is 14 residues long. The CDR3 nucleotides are TGTGCCAGCAGCTTAGAAGGGTTCGCCGGGGAGCTGTTTTTT. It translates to CASSLEGFAGELFF.

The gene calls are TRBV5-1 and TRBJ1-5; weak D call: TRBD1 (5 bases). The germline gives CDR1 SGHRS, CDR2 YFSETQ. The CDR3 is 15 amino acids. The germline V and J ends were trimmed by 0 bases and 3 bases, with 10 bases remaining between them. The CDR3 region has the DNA TGCGCCAGCAGCTTGGGCGACAGAGACAATCAGCCCCAGCATTTT. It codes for CASSLGDRDNQPQHF.

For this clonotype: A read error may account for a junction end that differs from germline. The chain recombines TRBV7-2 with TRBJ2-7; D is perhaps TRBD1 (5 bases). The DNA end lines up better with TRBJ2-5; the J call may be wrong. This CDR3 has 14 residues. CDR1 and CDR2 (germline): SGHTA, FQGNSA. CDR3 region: CPSSEYRSLETQYF. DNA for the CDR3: TGCCCCAGCAGCGAATACAGGAGTTTGGAGACCCAGTACTTC.

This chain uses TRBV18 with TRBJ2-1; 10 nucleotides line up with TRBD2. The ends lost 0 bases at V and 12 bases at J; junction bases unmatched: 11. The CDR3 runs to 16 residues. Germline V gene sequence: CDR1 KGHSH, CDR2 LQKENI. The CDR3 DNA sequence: TGTGCCAGCTCACCACCCGGTCTAGCGGGAGTTGATGGGCAGTTCTTC. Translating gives CASSPPGLAGVDGQFF. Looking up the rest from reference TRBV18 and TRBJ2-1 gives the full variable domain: NAGVMQNPRHLVRRRGQEARLRCSPMKGHSHVYWYRQLPEEGLKFMVYLQKENIIDESGMPKERFSAEFPKEGPSILRIQQVVRGDSAAYFCASSPPGLAGVDGQFFGPGTRLTVL.

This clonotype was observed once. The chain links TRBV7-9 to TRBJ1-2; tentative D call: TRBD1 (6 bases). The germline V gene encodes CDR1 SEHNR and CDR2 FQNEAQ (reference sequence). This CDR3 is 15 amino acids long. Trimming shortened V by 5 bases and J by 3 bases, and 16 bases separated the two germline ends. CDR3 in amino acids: CASSPPGGGHYGYTF. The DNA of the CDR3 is TGTGCCAGCAGCCCACCGGGGGGCGGCCACTATGGCTACACCTTC.

CDR3 residues: CAISESIAGRQVKYF. The DNA of the CDR3 is TGTGCCATCAGTGAGTCGATAGCAGGGCGGCAAGTTAAGTACTTC. This chain joins TRBV10-3 and TRBJ2-4; tentative D call: TRBD1 (5 bases). Deletions cut 0 bases from V and 14 bases from J, with 20 bases between. The CDR3 contains 15 residues. The germline CDR1 and CDR2 sequences are ENHRY and SYGVKD.